This TCR beta chain was identified in a study of T cell repertoires in cytomegalovirus infection. Whole-study context: Public TCR beta signature analysis indicated the presence of both CMV infection and matching HLA type. Study observations and caveats: Based on cumulative public TCR beta family frequency, carriers of CMV plus the relevant HLA were identified. HLA-C-restricted CMV-specific TCR beta clonotypes were dominant in the ex vivo response.

TCRdb reprocessed the reads via MiXCR and lists one record per CDR3 protein. The table lists 400,000 or so distinct CDR3 sequences, approximately 33% of them singletons. About this clonotype itself: Its antigen is unknown. A much larger clonotype is one base distant, so this may be a read error.

Germline CDR1 is SGHVS and CDR2 is FNYEAQ. The CDR3 is 12 residues long. Sequenced input: PBMCs. The genes are TRBV7-6 and TRBJ1-6, with unresolved D. This TCR was recovered from a human donor in good health (CMV status not recorded). Some clones in this sample may be carry-over from other donors' samples. CDR3 in DNA: TGTGCCGGCAGCTTAGTTAATTCACCCCTCCACTTT. This translates into CAGSLVNSPLHF.